One and the same sample provided the 31 T cell receptor beta chains below, sequenced in a study of shared clonotypes between healthy human individuals (dated by TCRdb to the early 2020s). The library was made by the immunoSEQ multiplex PCR assay. This is the immuneACCESS table as TCRdb keeps it, with only in-frame sequences that have V and J called. A part of the clones is gone; compared with another copy, unresolved V genes explain less than half, and the rest is unexplained. Recorded for this sample are about 510,000 clones; less than 96% of them occurred a single time. In total, the top ten clones hold less than 0.06% of the sample. Sequencing was done on a sample of naive CD4+ T cells sorted from blood. The sample's cell subset or site label is to be understood as: CD45RA+ positively selected. The receptor set was obtained from a woman aged 25 to 39 in good health.

This chain joins TRBV28 and TRBJ1-5; 7 bases agree with TRBD1. The germline V gene encodes CDR1 MDHEN and CDR2 SYDVKM. This CDR3 has 15 residues. J lost 6 bases, V lost 6 bases, and 11 bases had no gene match. The CDR3 DNA sequence: TGTGCCAGCAGCCAACAGGGGAATTGGGGTCAGCCCCAGCATTTT. Translating it yields CASSQQGNWGQPQHF.

The CDR3 spells CASKGGAGGTEAFF. In DNA, the CDR3 is TGTGCCAGCAAAGGCGGGGCAGGGGGCACTGAAGCTTTCTTT. The J gene is TRBJ1-1, the V gene TRBV2, with 7 nucleotides matching TRBD1. J lost 4 bases, V lost 7 bases, and 9 bases had no gene match. The CDR3 covers 14 residues. CDR1 and CDR2 (germline): SNHLY, FYNNEI.

The CDR3 is CASSLGGSQPQHF. In DNA, the CDR3 is TGTGCCAGCAGTTTGGGGGGTAGCCAGCCCCAGCATTTT. V and J are TRBV28 and TRBJ1-5, with D possibly TRBD1 on 5 matching bases. This CDR3 is built from 13 residues. V lost 3 bases to trimming and J lost 7 bases, with 10 bases between them. In germline, CDR1 is MDHEN, CDR2 SYDVKM.

This chain uses TRBV4-1 with TRBJ2-1, with TRBD2 as a possible D gene (5 bases). This CDR3 is built from 15 residues. Trimming left V 6 bases short and J 7 bases short, with 19 bases between. CDR1 and CDR2 from the germline V gene are MGHRA and YSYEKL. CDR3 amino acids: CASSQLPAPGNEQFF. The CDR3, as DNA: TGCGCCAGCAGTCAGTTGCCGGCCCCGGGGAATGAGCAGTTCTTC.

The chain joins TRBV10-1 to TRBJ1-4; tentatively, D is TRBD1 (6 bases). Per the germline V gene, CDR1 is WNHNN and CDR2 is SYGVQD (reference sequence). This CDR3 has 13 amino acids. Trimming shortened V by 3 bases and J by 8 bases, and 10 bases separated the two germline ends. The DNA for the CDR3 is TGCGCCAGCAGTGAACAGGGAGTGGAAAAACTGTTTTTT. Translating it yields CASSEQGVEKLFF.

The chain joins TRBV10-3 to TRBJ2-7; 8 nucleotides match TRBD2. Per the germline V gene, CDR1 is ENHRY and CDR2 is SYGVKD. Losses at the gene ends were 2 bases for V and 6 bases for J; bases not matched to a gene: 3. The CDR3 consists of 13 residues. The CDR3 bases are TGTGCCATCAGTGAGCTCGGACTAGCCGAGCAGTACTTC. Translated, it gives CAISELGLAEQYF.

J is TRBJ1-2 and V is TRBV19, with 8 bases that match TRBD1. V was clipped by 3 bases and J by 4 bases; unmatched bases: 7. This CDR3 is built from 15 residues. CDR1 is LNHDA and CDR2 is SQIVND in the germline V gene (reference sequence). CDR3 in amino acids: CASSMTTGGGYGYTF. The CDR3 DNA reads TGTGCCAGTAGTATGACTACAGGGGGTGGCTATGGCTACACCTTC.

The rearrangement joins TRBV4-2 to TRBJ1-6, with 10 positions matching TRBD1. The trim removed 4 bases at V and 0 bases at J, leaving 6 bases unmatched. This CDR3 has 18 residues. Germline V gene lookup returns CDR1 LGHNA and CDR2 YNFKEQ. The chain's CDR3 is CASSRRTGGSSYNSPLHF. In DNA, the CDR3 is TGTGCCAGCAGCCGCCGGACAGGGGGTAGCTCCTATAATTCACCCCTCCACTTT.

The V call is TRBV28, the J call TRBJ2-1, with no clear D. From germline, CDR1 is MDHEN and CDR2 SYDVKM. Trimming took 5 bases from V and 11 from J, leaving 13 bases between them. The CDR3 totals 12 residues. The CDR3 spells CASSIDTTQQFF. In DNA form, the CDR3 reads TGTGCCAGCAGTATCGACACCACACAGCAGTTCTTC.

About this clone itself: At the DNA level, this CDR3 is encoded by other sequences in the same sample as well. V is TRBV11-2 and J is TRBJ2-7, with D hard to call. Trimming took off 4 bases at V and 3 bases at J, with 7 bases between the two ends. The CDR3 spans 12 residues. CDR1 is SGHAT and CDR2 is FQNNGV in the germline V gene. The CDR3 nucleotides are TGTGCCAGCAGCTCCTTGGGCTACGAGCAGTACTTC. Its protein is CASSSLGYEQYF. Full variable domain (rest looked up from reference TRBV11-2 and TRBJ2-7): EAGVAQSPRYKIIEKRQSVAFWCNPISGHATLYWYQQILGQGPKLLIQFQNNGVVDDSQLPKDRFSAERLKGVDSTLKIQPAKLEDSAVYLCASSSLGYEQYFGPGTRLTVT.

The chain has TRBV2 and TRBJ1-1; D perhaps matches TRBD1 (5 bases). CDR1 and CDR2 (germline): SNHLY, FYNNEI. Trimming left V 3 bases short and J 8 bases short, with 10 bases between. This CDR3 is built from 12 residues. The CDR3 reads CASSEFGGEAFF. Written as DNA, the CDR3 is TGTGCCAGCAGTGAGTTCGGGGGAGAAGCTTTCTTT. Variable domain in full (rest from reference TRBV2 and TRBJ1-1): EPEVTQTPSHQVTQMGQEVILRCVPISNHLYFYWYRQILGQKVEFLVSFYNNEISEKSEIFDDQFSVERPDGSNFTLKIRSTKLEDSAMYFCASSEFGGEAFFGQGTRLTVV.

The V call is TRBV13, the J call TRBJ1-2; D gene ambiguous. The germline gives CDR1 PRHDT, CDR2 FYEKMQ (reference sequence). V was clipped by 7 bases and J by 2 bases, with 14 bases between them. The CDR3 sequence is 14 residues long. CDR3 loop: CASNRGSTNYGYTF. The CDR3 DNA reads TGTGCCAGCAATCGAGGCAGCACGAACTATGGCTACACCTTC.

This clone appeared once. The rearrangement joins TRBV2 to TRBJ1-1; D possibly corresponds to TRBD1 (5 bases). V dropped 3 bases and J dropped 2 bases, with 7 bases sitting between them. The CDR3 totals 13 residues. CDR1 and CDR2 (germline): SNHLY, FYNNEI. DNA of the CDR3: TGTGCCAGCAGTGACAGGGTAAACACTGAAGCTTTCTTT. Translating gives CASSDRVNTEAFF.

The V gene is TRBV15, the J gene TRBJ1-1; D gene uncertain. Germline CDR1 reads LNHNV; CDR2 reads YYDKDF (reference sequence). V dropped 6 bases and J dropped 4 bases, with 6 bases sitting between them. CDR3 length: 11 amino acids. The CDR3 DNA reads TGTGCCACCAGGGTGGGCACTGAAGCTTTCTTT. Translated: CATRVGTEAFF.

This clone is a singleton in its sample. The J gene is TRBJ2-2, the V gene TRBV2; 8 positions match TRBD1. The J segment lost 5 bases and the V segment lost 6 bases, leaving 8 bases of the junction unmatched. The CDR3 loop spans 15 amino acids. From germline, CDR1 is SNHLY and CDR2 FYNNEI. For the CDR3, the DNA is TGTGCCAGCAGGCCCGGACAGGGAACAACCGGGGAGCTGTTTTTT. Amino acid sequence: CASRPGQGTTGELFF.

The chain recombines TRBV15 with TRBJ1-4; 8 bases align to TRBD1. The CDR3 covers 15 residues. The germline gives CDR1 LNHNV, CDR2 YYDKDF (reference sequence). Trimming cost V 0 bases and J 6 bases; bases outside gene matches: 3. CDR3 DNA sequence: TGTGCCACCAGCAGAGATCCGACAGGGGATGAAAAACTGTTTTTT. The encoded protein is CATSRDPTGDEKLFF.

The V and J genes are TRBV4-1 and TRBJ1-2; 10 positions agree with TRBD1. This CDR3 is built from 18 residues. The V gene end was trimmed by 0 bases and the J gene end by 4 bases; junction bases not matched to a gene: 11. The germline V gene encodes CDR1 MGHRA and CDR2 YSYEKL. CDR3 sequence reads: CASSQDRGTGARAYGYTF. The CDR3 DNA reads TGCGCCAGCAGCCAAGATCGGGGGACAGGGGCTCGGGCCTATGGCTACACCTTC.

The chain uses TRBV11-3 and TRBJ2-7; 7 bases line up with TRBD1. Trimming at V came to 4 bases and at J to 4 bases, leaving 4 bases not matched to a gene. Germline V gene data show CDR1 as SGHNT and CDR2 as YENEEA. The CDR3 has 13 amino acids. The CDR3 sequence is CASSSQQGYEQYF. The CDR3 nucleotides are TGTGCCAGCAGCTCACAACAGGGGTACGAGCAGTACTTC.

This chain links TRBV5-1 with TRBJ2-7; either TRBD1 or TRBD2 may fit D (5 bases each). Trimming pared 2 bases from V and 7 bases from J, leaving 19 bases between. This CDR3 has 15 residues. Germline loops: CDR1 SGHRS, CDR2 YFSETQ. CDR3 DNA: TGCGCCAGCAGCTTACGGGACCCCGGGGCTAAAGAGCAGTACTTC. Its translation is CASSLRDPGAKEQYF. Looking up the rest from reference TRBV5-1 and TRBJ2-7 gives the full variable domain: KAGVTQTPRYLIKTRGQQVTLSCSPISGHRSVSWYQQTPGQGLQFLFEYFSETQRNKGNFPGRFSGRQFSNSRSEMNVSTLELGDSALYLCASSLRDPGAKEQYFGPGTRLTVT.

This clone was detected once. This sequence joins TRBV7-3 and TRBJ2-7; TRBD1 matches at 8 bases. J was trimmed by 4 bases and V by 5 bases; bases with no gene match: 4. Germline CDR1 is SGHTA and CDR2 is FQGTGA. The CDR3 consists of 13 residues. DNA of the CDR3: TGTGCCAGCAGCAGAGGACAGGGATACGAGCAGTACTTC. Amino acids: CASSRGQGYEQYF.

The chain combines TRBV18 with TRBJ2-3, with no clear D. Germline CDR1 is KGHSH and CDR2 is LQKENI. The CDR3 is 15 amino acids. V lost 3 bases and J lost 1, with 11 bases in between. In DNA, the CDR3 is TGTGCCAGCTCACCTGAGATAGCAGGCACAGATACGCAGTATTTT. Residues: CASSPEIAGTDTQYF.

The genes are TRBV28 and TRBJ2-5; D unresolved. The J call may be faulty, since TRBJ2-7 better matches the DNA end. CDR3 length equals 14 residues. The germline gives CDR1 MDHEN, CDR2 SYDVKM. CDR3 sequence: CASSLSPLTYEQYF. CDR3 bases: TGTGCCAGCAGTTTATCCCCTCTTACCTACGAGCAGTACTTC.

V usage is TRBV5-4 and J usage is TRBJ2-7; TRBD2 matches at 14 bases. Germline V CDR1 and CDR2: SGHNT, YYREEE (reference sequence). V lost 4 bases and J lost 3; bases outside the gene matches: 3. The CDR3 sequence is 15 residues long. The CDR3 protein is CASSLTSGRVYEQYF. The CDR3 DNA reads as TGTGCCAGCAGCCTGACTAGCGGGAGGGTCTACGAGCAGTACTTC.

This rearrangement joins TRBV18 to TRBJ1-5; unclear D gene. The length of the CDR3 is 13 residues. Trimming removed 5 bases from V and 3 bases from J, with 8 bases in between. The V gene's germline CDR1 is KGHSH and CDR2 LQKENI. The DNA of the CDR3 is TGTGCCAGCTCAACTTGGCCCAATCAGCCCCAGCATTTT. Its protein is CASSTWPNQPQHF.

This clone has only a few counts. The chain employs TRBV19 and TRBJ1-5, with 8 bases aligning to TRBD1. The CDR3 is 16 amino acids. J gave up 7 bases and V 1 base, and 9 bases lay outside the gene matches. CDR1 is LNHDA, CDR2 SQIVND, per germline (reference sequence). CDR3 sequence: CASSIGGQGTGQPQHF. CDR3 sequence (DNA): TGTGCCAGTAGTATAGGCGGACAGGGAACCGGGCAGCCCCAGCATTTT.

The chain employs TRBV11-3 and TRBJ2-1; D possibly corresponds to TRBD1 (6 bases). V dropped 3 bases and J dropped 2 bases, with 8 bases sitting between them. The CDR3 totals 14 residues. Germline V CDR1 and CDR2: SGHNT, YENEEA. The CDR3 loop is CASSLGATYNEQFF. The CDR3 region has the DNA TGTGCCAGCAGCTTGGGGGCAACCTACAATGAGCAGTTCTTC. Together with reference TRBV11-3 and TRBJ2-1, the CDR3 gives the full variable domain: EAGVVQSPRYKIIEKKQPVAFWCNPISGHNTLYWYLQNLGQGPELLIRYENEEAVDDSQLPKDRFSAERLKGVDSTLKIQPAELGDSAVYLCASSLGATYNEQFFGPGTRLTVL.

This clone has only one observation. The chain links TRBV6-5 to TRBJ2-7, with TRBD2 matching 9 bases. V shed 4 bases and J 3 bases; nucleotides not matched to a gene: 4. In germline, CDR1 is MNHEY, CDR2 SVGAGI. The CDR3 sequence is 14 residues long. For the CDR3, the DNA is TGTGCCAGCAGTTCGGGACTAGCTCGCTACGAGCAGTACTTC. As protein: CASSSGLARYEQYF.

The rearrangement uses TRBV11-3 and TRBJ1-1; no clear D gene. In germline, CDR1 is SGHNT, CDR2 YENEEA. The germline V and J ends were trimmed by 1 base and 3 bases, with 3 bases remaining between them. This CDR3 contains 12 residues. The CDR3 sequence: CASSLGDTEAFF. The CDR3 region has the DNA TGTGCCAGCAGCTTAGGGGACACTGAAGCTTTCTTT.

V gene TRBV6-6 combines with J gene TRBJ1-1, with D perhaps matching TRBD1 (6 bases). The length of the CDR3 is 14 residues. The V end was cut by 2 bases, the J end by 1 base, with 8 bases between. Germline V CDR1 and CDR2: MNHNY, SVGAGI (reference sequence). The DNA of the CDR3 is TGTGCCAGCAGTTACGGGACACCGAACACTGAAGCTTTCTTT. Amino acids: CASSYGTPNTEAFF.

The chain uses TRBV11-3 and TRBJ2-3; 7 nucleotides agree with TRBD1. The germline CDR1 and CDR2 sequences are SGHNT and YENEEA. The CDR3 totals 15 residues. V gave up 5 bases and J gave up 2 bases; unmatched junction bases: 7. The CDR3 region has the DNA TGTGCCAGCAGCCAATCGGGACAGTACACAGATACGCAGTATTTT. Its protein is CASSQSGQYTDTQYF. The variable domain in full, completed from reference TRBV11-3 and TRBJ2-3, reads EAGVVQSPRYKIIEKKQPVAFWCNPISGHNTLYWYLQNLGQGPELLIRYENEEAVDDSQLPKDRFSAERLKGVDSTLKIQPAELGDSAVYLCASSQSGQYTDTQYFGPGTRLTVL.

This rearrangement joins TRBV7-1 to TRBJ2-7, with TRBD2 matching 7 bases. TRBV7-1 is designated an ORF whose function remains uncertain. The CDR3 loop spans 16 amino acids. The J segment lost 0 bases and the V segment lost 5 bases, leaving 10 bases of the junction unmatched. The CDR3 DNA follows: TGTGCCAGCAGCCCCAATATTGGGACTACCTCCTACGAGCAGTACTTC. It is translated as CASSPNIGTTSYEQYF.